These 22 T cell receptor beta chains originate from one sample sequenced in a study of blood T cell repertoires in COVID-19. This table comes from immunoSEQ multiplex PCR, and its TCRdb copy is limited to in-frame clones, with some not included. The sample has approximately 220,000 clones, 83% seen once; the top ten hold 3% to 4.5%. The sample comprised PBMCs or T cells enriched from blood (not recorded which). These receptors all come from a woman aged 40-49 years who had been exposed to COVID-19.

The rearrangement uses TRBV20-1 and TRBJ1-1, with 8 bases that match TRBD1. V lost 7 bases and J lost 3; bases outside the gene matches: 1. The germline V gene encodes CDR1 DFQATT and CDR2 SNEGSKA (reference sequence). This CDR3 comprises 11 residues. The DNA for the CDR3 is TGCAGTGGACAGGGGTACACTGAAGCTTTCTTT. Encoded protein: CSGQGYTEAFF.

This clone has just a few counts. This sequence joins TRBV28 and TRBJ1-2; 9 bases line up with TRBD1. In germline, CDR1 is MDHEN, CDR2 SYDVKM. The CDR3 has 12 amino acids. The J segment lost 5 bases and the V segment lost 7 bases, leaving 2 bases of the junction unmatched. CDR3 nucleotides: TGTGCCAGCATTGGGACAGGGTATGGCTACACCTTC. This translates into CASIGTGYGYTF.

The sample holds many counts of this clone. The identical CDR3 is also encoded by other nucleotide sequences in the sample. The gene calls are TRBV5-4 and TRBJ1-2; 10 bases fit TRBD1. The germline V gene has CDR1 SGHNT and CDR2 YYREEE (reference sequence). The CDR3 is made up of 17 amino acids. The J segment lost 2 bases and the V segment lost 4 bases, leaving 11 bases of the junction unmatched. CDR3 nucleotide sequence: TGTGCCAGCAGCCCCCCGGGACAGGGGACCCTGAACTATGGCTACACCTTC. Protein sequence: CASSPPGQGTLNYGYTF.

The chain carries TRBV5-4 and TRBJ2-2; D unresolved. This CDR3 is 12 amino acids long. Looked up from germline, CDR1 is SGHNT and CDR2 is YYREEE (reference sequence). V was shortened by 5 bases and J by 5 bases, with 7 bases between the two germline ends. The CDR3 DNA follows: TGTGCCAGCAGGAGAGATACCGGGGAGCTGTTTTTT. It specifies CASRRDTGELFF.

This rearrangement joins TRBV6-5 to TRBJ2-7; 8 nucleotides line up with TRBD1. With V trimmed by 7 bases and J by 7 bases, 9 bases remained unmatched. Germline V gene lookup returns CDR1 MNHEY and CDR2 SVGAGI. There are 13 residues in the CDR3. CDR3 region: CASTSQGAGEQYF. CDR3 DNA: TGTGCCAGCACCTCGCAGGGGGCGGGGGAGCAGTACTTC.

Points on this clone: The junction does not match germline at one end; this may be a read error. The rearrangement joins TRBV4-3 to TRBJ1-4; tentatively, D is TRBD1 (5 bases). Germline CDR1 and CDR2: LGHNA and YSLEER. This CDR3 comprises 15 residues. The CDR3 coding sequence is TGCGCCAGCAGCAAAGATGAAGGGGCTGGGGAAAAACTGTTTTTT. Its translation is CASSKDEGAGEKLFF.

V is TRBV10-3 and J is TRBJ1-3; perhaps TRBD1 as D (5 bases). CDR1 and CDR2 from the germline V gene are ENHRY and SYGVKD. The CDR3 is 14 amino acids. Trimming cost V 4 bases and J 0 bases, with 7 bases left between them. CDR3 in amino acids: CAISGQGSGNTIYF. The CDR3 DNA sequence: TGTGCCATCAGTGGGCAGGGCTCTGGAAACACCATATATTTT.

The chain is built from TRBV10-3 and TRBJ2-1; 12 bases are shared with TRBD2. The J segment lost 7 bases and the V segment lost 3 bases, leaving 4 bases of the junction unmatched. Germline V gene sequence: CDR1 ENHRY, CDR2 SYGVKD. This CDR3 comprises 15 residues. The CDR3 spells CAISEGLAGGNEQFF. DNA of the CDR3: TGTGCCATCAGTGAAGGCCTAGCGGGGGGGAATGAGCAGTTCTTC.

This clone was seen only a few times. The rearrangement joins TRBV6-2 or TRBV6-3 to TRBJ1-2; D remains ambiguous. Trimming took off 0 bases at V and 13 bases at J, with 12 bases between the two ends. CDR3 size: 12 residues. Per germline, CDR1 MNHEY and CDR2 SVGEGT. The CDR3 nucleotides read TGTGCCAGCAGTTACTCGAAAGTGGCAACCACCTTC. Its translation: CASSYSKVATTF.

The chain couples TRBV6-2 or TRBV6-3 to TRBJ2-2; TRBD2 agrees at 9 bases. This CDR3 is built from 19 residues. V lost 2 bases to trimming and J lost 2 bases; unmatched junction nucleotides: 12. The germline V gene has CDR1 MNHEY and CDR2 SVGEGT. The CDR3 sequence is CASSYLISGGNENTGELFF. CDR3 DNA: TGTGCCAGCAGTTACCTGATTAGCGGGGGAAACGAAAACACCGGGGAGCTGTTTTTT.

The chain is built from TRBV23-1 and TRBJ2-7; TRBD1 matches 9 bases. TRBV23-1 is known as an ORF, though its function is uncertain. V lost 4 bases to trimming and J lost 1 base; unmatched junction nucleotides: 5. This CDR3 has 15 residues. The CDR3 here is CASSLPGQGSYEQYF. The DNA of the CDR3 is TGCGCCAGCAGTCTTCCGGGACAGGGATCCTACGAGCAGTACTTC.

The chain links TRBV30 to TRBJ2-5; 11 positions agree with TRBD1. The V segment lost 4 bases and the J segment 6 bases; nucleotides outside the gene matches: 16. This CDR3 spans 17 amino acids. The germline V gene encodes CDR1 GTSNPN and CDR2 SVGIG (reference sequence). CDR3 nucleotide sequence: TGTGCCTGGAATGGGGGGACAGGGGGTGGCTTCGGGAAGACCCAGTACTTC. Protein sequence: CAWNGGTGGGFGKTQYF.

The chain couples TRBV28 to TRBJ1-2, with TRBD1 identical over 8 bases. Germline assignment: CDR1 MDHEN and CDR2 SYDVKM. Trimming removed 0 bases from V and 8 bases from J; junction bases left unmatched: 2. CDR3 length equals 13 residues. CDR3 sequence (DNA): TGTGCCAGCAGTTTATGGACAGGGGTAGGCTACACCTTC. It yields the protein CASSLWTGVGYTF.

V and J are TRBV5-1 and TRBJ1-6, with D perhaps TRBD1 (6 bases). The CDR3 covers 15 residues. Germline CDR1 is SGHRS and CDR2 is YFSETQ. The V end lost 2 bases, the J end lost 6 bases, and 12 bases lay between the germline ends. DNA of the CDR3: TGCGCCAGCAGCTTTTCCGGGACACTTAATTCACCCCTCCACTTT. It translates to CASSFSGTLNSPLHF.

V is TRBV5-1 and J is TRBJ2-6, with D uncertain. The CDR3 has 15 residues. The V gene lost 1 base and the J gene lost 0 bases, with 5 bases spanning the gap. Germline values: CDR1 SGHRS, CDR2 YFSETQ. The CDR3: CASSLFYSGANVLTF. As DNA, the CDR3 is TGCGCCAGCAGCTTGTTTTACTCTGGGGCCAACGTCCTGACTTTC. The variable domain in full, completed from reference TRBV5-1 and TRBJ2-6, reads KAGVTQTPRYLIKTRGQQVTLSCSPISGHRSVSWYQQTPGQGLQFLFEYFSETQRNKGNFPGRFSGRQFSNSRSEMNVSTLELGDSALYLCASSLFYSGANVLTFGAGSRLTVL.

The chain joins TRBV30 to TRBJ2-3; 8 positions agree with TRBD1. The CDR3 has 14 amino acids. The germline V gene has CDR1 GTSNPN and CDR2 SVGIG (reference sequence). The ends lost 2 bases at V and 6 bases at J; junction bases unmatched: 7. CDR3 sequence: CAWSLTGATDTQYF. The CDR3 bases are TGTGCCTGGAGTTTGACAGGGGCCACTGATACGCAGTATTTT.

V and J are TRBV7-9 and TRBJ2-5; TRBD2 aligns across 12 bases. With V trimmed by 5 bases and J by 1 base, 8 bases remained unmatched. Germline CDR1 reads SEHNR; CDR2 reads FQNEAQ (reference sequence). The CDR3 is 17 residues long. The CDR3, as DNA: TGTGCCAGCAGCCCCCGACTAGCGGGGGCCTCCCAAGAGACCCAGTACTTC. It yields the protein CASSPRLAGASQETQYF.

Only one count was recorded for this clone. This chain connects TRBV7-9 to TRBJ2-1; 11 nucleotides agree with TRBD2. Germline lookup yields CDR1 SEHNR and CDR2 FQNEAQ (reference sequence). This CDR3 is 17 amino acids long. After removal of 10 bases from V and 5 bases from J, the junction contained 16 bases not matched to a gene. This chain's CDR3 is CATEPLAGGLGDNEQFF. Here the CDR3 DNA reads TGTGCCACCGAACCGCTAGCGGGGGGCCTCGGCGACAATGAGCAGTTCTTC.

The J gene is TRBJ1-1, the V gene TRBV7-9; 8 positions match TRBD1. Germline-derived CDR1 and CDR2 are SEHNR and FQNEAQ (reference sequence). After removal of 4 bases from V and 4 bases from J, the junction contained 8 bases not matched to a gene. The CDR3 has 15 residues. In DNA, the CDR3 is TGTGCCAGCAGCTCAACGGACAGGGCGGGCACTGAAGCTTTCTTT. This codes for CASSSTDRAGTEAFF.

CDR3 sequence reads: CASSMGNPGQGAYEQYF. CDR3 bases: TGTGCCAGTAGTATGGGAAACCCAGGGCAGGGGGCTTACGAGCAGTACTTC. The gene calls are TRBV19 and TRBJ2-7; the match to TRBD1 covers 8 bases. Germline-derived CDR1 and CDR2 are LNHDA and SQIVND (reference sequence). This CDR3 has 17 amino acids. Unmatched junction bases numbered 14, after V lost 3 bases and J lost 4 bases.

This chain joins TRBV6-5 and TRBJ1-1, with a possible D match to TRBD1 (5 bases). Germline assignment: CDR1 MNHEY and CDR2 SVGAGI. The CDR3 consists of 14 residues. V was trimmed by 4 bases and J by 3 bases, leaving 12 bases between them. This chain's CDR3 is CASSFRVRDTEAFF. The DNA of the CDR3 is TGTGCCAGCAGTTTCAGGGTTAGGGACACTGAAGCTTTCTTT.

The rearrangement links TRBV3-1 (or the pseudogene TRBV3-2) to TRBJ1-4, with D possibly matching TRBD1 (6 bases). V dropped 2 bases and J dropped 14 bases, with 9 bases sitting between them. The CDR3 loop spans 11 amino acids. Germline-derived CDR1 and CDR2 are LGHDT and YNNKEL (reference sequence). The CDR3 nucleotides are TGTGCCAGCAGCCAAAAGGGGGTGCTGTTTTTT. Amino acids: CASSQKGVLFF.